This T cell receptor beta chain comes out of a study of follicular helper T cells after annual influenza vaccination. Notes on the study in general: ICOS+CD38+ cTfh clonality tracked population frequency, and its change tracked circulating plasmablast change.

Remarks on this clone: The target antigen is unknown.

Time point: 2014-2015 season, 7 days after vaccination. The repertoire was sequenced with immunoSEQ multiplex PCR; TCRdb's copy has only in-frame clones and lacks some. In the table there are 9,500 to 10,000 clones, under 90% of which are singletons. V was clipped by 4 bases and J by 4 bases, with 19 bases between them. Germline CDR1 reads LGHNA; CDR2 reads YSLEER. The CDR3 runs to 16 residues. The chain has TRBV4-3 and TRBJ1-1, with D perhaps matching TRBD1 (5 bases). This specimen consisted of CXCR5- memory CD4+ T cells sorted from blood, obtained 7 days after influenza vaccination. This clonotype originated in an adult who received the influenza vaccine. In DNA, the CDR3 is TGCGCCAGCAGCCCCACTGGGACCCTACAACTCACTGAAGCTTTCTTT. Translated: CASSPTGTLQLTEAFF.